This T cell receptor beta chain was captured in a study of T-cell reconstitution after alpha-beta-depleted transplantation in children. Overall study findings and caveats: Certain patients had high TCRbeta diversity at day 60, and it came from recipient T cells and thymic progenitors that survived. In patients about two months after transplant, alpha-beta T cells reportedly arose from several hundred expanded graft clones. Hyperexpanded clones declined; after one year, newly produced T cells mostly supplied diversity.

In the case of this clonotype: The target antigen is unknown.

It was with unique molecular identifiers that the TCRbeta library was prepared. TCRdb ran MiXCR on the PCR reads and lists one entry per CDR3 protein. The table includes fewer than 700,000 distinct CDR3 sequences, 10% to 15% detected once. The CDR3 runs 19 residues. CDR1 is SGHRS and CDR2 is YFSETQ in the germline V gene. Trimming cost V 2 bases and J 1 base; bases outside gene matches: 13. The sequencing here drew on PBMCs, mostly from graft donor cells, taken 360 days after TCRalphabeta/CD19-depleted stem cell transplant. The TCR was taken from a male patient aged 10-17 years who had a stem cell transplant for acute myeloid leukemia, so the T cells may come from the graft donor. This chain links TRBV5-1 with TRBJ2-3; TRBD2 agrees at 10 bases. The DNA for the CDR3 is TGCGCCAGCAGCTTTGCCCGGATAGCGGGAGGCGTCGGCACAGATACGCAGTATTTT. Its protein is CASSFARIAGGVGTDTQYF.